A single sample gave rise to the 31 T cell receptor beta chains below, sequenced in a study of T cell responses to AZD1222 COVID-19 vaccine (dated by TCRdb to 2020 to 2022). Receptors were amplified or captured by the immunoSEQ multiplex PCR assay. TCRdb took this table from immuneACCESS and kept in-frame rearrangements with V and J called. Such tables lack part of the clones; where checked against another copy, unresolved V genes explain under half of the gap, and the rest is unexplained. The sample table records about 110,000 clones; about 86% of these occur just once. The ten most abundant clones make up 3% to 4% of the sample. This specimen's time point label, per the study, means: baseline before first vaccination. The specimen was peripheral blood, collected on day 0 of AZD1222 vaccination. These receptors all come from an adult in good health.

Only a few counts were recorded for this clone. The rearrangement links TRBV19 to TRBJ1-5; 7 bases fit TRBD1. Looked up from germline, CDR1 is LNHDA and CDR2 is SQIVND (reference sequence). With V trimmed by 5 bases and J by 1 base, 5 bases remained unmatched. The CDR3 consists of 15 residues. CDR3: CASSFGQASNQPQHF. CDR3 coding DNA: TGTGCCAGTAGTTTTGGACAGGCGAGCAATCAGCCCCAGCATTTT. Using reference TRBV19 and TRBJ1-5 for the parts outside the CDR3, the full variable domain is DGGITQSPKYLFRKEGQNVTLSCEQNLNHDAMYWYRQDPGQGLRLIYYSQIVNDFQKGDIAEGYSVSREKKESFPLTVTSAQKNPTAFYLCASSFGQASNQPQHFGDGTRLSIL.

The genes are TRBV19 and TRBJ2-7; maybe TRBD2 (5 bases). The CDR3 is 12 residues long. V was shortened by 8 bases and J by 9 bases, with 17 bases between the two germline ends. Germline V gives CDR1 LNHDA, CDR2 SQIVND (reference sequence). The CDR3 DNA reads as TGTGCCAGTCGGGGTAGAGACTACCGGCAGTACTTC. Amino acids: CASRGRDYRQYF. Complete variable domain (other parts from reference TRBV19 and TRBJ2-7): DGGITQSPKYLFRKEGQNVTLSCEQNLNHDAMYWYRQDPGQGLRLIYYSQIVNDFQKGDIAEGYSVSREKKESFPLTVTSAQKNPTAFYLCASRGRDYRQYFGPGTRLTVT.

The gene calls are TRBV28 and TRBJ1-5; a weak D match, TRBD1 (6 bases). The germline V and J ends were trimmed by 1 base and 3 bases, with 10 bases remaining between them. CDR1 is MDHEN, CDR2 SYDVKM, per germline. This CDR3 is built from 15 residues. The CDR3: CASSLSQGANQPQHF. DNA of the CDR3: TGTGCCAGCAGTTTATCACAGGGTGCCAATCAGCCCCAGCATTTT.

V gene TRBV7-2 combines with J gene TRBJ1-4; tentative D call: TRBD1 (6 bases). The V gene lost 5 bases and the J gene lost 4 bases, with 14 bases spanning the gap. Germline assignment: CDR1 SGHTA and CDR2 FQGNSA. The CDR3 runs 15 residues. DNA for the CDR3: TGTGCCAGCAGCACAAGACAGGCCAATAATGAAAAACTGTTTTTT. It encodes CASSTRQANNEKLFF.

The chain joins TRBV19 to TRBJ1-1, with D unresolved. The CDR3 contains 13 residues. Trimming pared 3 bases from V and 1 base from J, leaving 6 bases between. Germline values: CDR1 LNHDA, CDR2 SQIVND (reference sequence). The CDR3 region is CASSMSENTEAFF. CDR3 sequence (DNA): TGTGCCAGTAGTATGAGCGAGAACACTGAAGCTTTCTTT.

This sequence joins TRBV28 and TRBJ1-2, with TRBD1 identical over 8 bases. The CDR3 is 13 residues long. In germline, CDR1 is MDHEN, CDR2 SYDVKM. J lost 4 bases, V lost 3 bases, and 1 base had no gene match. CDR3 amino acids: CASSLGQVYGYTF. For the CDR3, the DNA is TGTGCCAGCAGTTTGGGACAGGTCTATGGCTACACCTTC.

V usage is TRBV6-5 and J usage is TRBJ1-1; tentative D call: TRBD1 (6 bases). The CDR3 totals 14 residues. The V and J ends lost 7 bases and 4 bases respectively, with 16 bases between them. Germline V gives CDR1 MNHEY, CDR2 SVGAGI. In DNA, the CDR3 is TGTGCCAGCATTCTTCGCAGGGGAGGCACTGAAGCTTTCTTT. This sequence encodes CASILRRGGTEAFF.

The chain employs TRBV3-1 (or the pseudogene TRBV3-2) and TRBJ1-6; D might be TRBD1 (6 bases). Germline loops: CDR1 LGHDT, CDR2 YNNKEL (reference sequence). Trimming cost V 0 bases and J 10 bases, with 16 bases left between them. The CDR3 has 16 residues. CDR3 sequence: CASSQDSGQLGSPLHF. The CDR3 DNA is TGTGCCAGCAGCCAAGATTCCGGACAGCTTGGGTCACCCCTCCACTTT.

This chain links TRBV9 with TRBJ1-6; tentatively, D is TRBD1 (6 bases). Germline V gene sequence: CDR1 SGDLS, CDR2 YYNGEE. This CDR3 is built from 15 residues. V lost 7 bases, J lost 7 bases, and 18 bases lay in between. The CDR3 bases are TGTGCCAGCGCGGTTTCCGGACAGAAAAATTCACCCCTCCACTTT. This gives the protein CASAVSGQKNSPLHF.

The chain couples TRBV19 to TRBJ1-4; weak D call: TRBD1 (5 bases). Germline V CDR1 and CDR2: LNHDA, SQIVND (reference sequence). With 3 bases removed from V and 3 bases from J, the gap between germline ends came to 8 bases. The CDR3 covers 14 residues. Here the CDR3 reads CASSIQTANEKLFF. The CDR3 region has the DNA TGTGCCAGTAGTATTCAGACAGCTAATGAAAAACTGTTTTTT.

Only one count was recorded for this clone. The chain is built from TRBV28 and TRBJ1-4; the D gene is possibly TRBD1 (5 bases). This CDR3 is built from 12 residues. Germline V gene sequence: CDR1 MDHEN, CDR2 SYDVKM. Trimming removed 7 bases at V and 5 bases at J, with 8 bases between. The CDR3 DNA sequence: TGTGCCAGCAATGGGGGAAATGAAAAACTGTTTTTT. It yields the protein CASNGGNEKLFF.

CDR3 in amino acids: CASSLGRGGRDTQYF. The CDR3, as DNA: TGTGCCAGCAGCTTAGGGCGGGGGGGCCGCGATACGCAGTATTTT. The chain couples TRBV7-2 to TRBJ2-3; 9 bases match TRBD2. V lost 1 base and J lost 6; bases outside the gene matches: 5. Germline values: CDR1 SGHTA, CDR2 FQGNSA. The CDR3 spans 15 residues. Together with reference TRBV7-2 and TRBJ2-3, the CDR3 gives the full variable domain: GAGVSQSPSNKVTEKGKDVELRCDPISGHTALYWYRQSLGQGLEFLIYFQGNSAPDKSGLPSDRFSAERTGGSVSTLTIQRTQQEDSAVYLCASSLGRGGRDTQYFGPGTRLTVL.

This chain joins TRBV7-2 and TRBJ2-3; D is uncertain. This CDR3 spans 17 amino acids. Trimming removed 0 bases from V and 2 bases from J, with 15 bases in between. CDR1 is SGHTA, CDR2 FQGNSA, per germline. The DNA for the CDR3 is TGTGCCAGCAGCTTAGCTGCCTTGGGAAGCCCCACAGATACGCAGTATTTT. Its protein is CASSLAALGSPTDTQYF.

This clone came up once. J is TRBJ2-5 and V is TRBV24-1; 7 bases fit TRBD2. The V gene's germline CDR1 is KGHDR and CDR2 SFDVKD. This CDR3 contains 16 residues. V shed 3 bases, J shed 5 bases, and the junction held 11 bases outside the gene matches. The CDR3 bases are TGTGCCACCAGTGATCCCGAGCGGGGCCCGGGGGAGACCCAGTACTTC. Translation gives CATSDPERGPGETQYF.

CDR3 region: CASSTGGANTGELFF. CDR3 nucleotide sequence: TGTGCCAGCAGCACAGGGGGCGCGAACACCGGGGAGCTGTTTTTT. The chain uses TRBV28 and TRBJ2-2, with 9 bases identical to TRBD1. The V and J ends lost 6 bases and 0 bases, in that order; junction bases with no gene match: 2. This CDR3 region has 15 residues. Germline V lookup: CDR1 MDHEN, CDR2 SYDVKM. Complete variable domain (other parts from reference TRBV28 and TRBJ2-2): DVKVTQSSRYLVKRTGEKVFLECVQDMDHENMFWYRQDPGLGLRLIYFSYDVKMKEKGDIPEGYSVSREKKERFSLILESASTNQTSMYLCASSTGGANTGELFFGEGSRLTVL.

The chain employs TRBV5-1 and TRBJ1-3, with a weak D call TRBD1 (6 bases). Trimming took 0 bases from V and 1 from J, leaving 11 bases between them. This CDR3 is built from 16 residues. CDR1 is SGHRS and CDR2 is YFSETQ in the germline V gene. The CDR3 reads CASSLAPDSSGNTIYF. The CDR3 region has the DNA TGCGCCAGCAGCTTGGCCCCGGACAGTTCTGGAAACACCATATATTTT.

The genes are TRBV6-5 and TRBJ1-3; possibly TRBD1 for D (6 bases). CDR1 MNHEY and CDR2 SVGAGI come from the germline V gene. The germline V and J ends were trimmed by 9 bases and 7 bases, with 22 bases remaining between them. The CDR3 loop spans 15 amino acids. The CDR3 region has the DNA TGTGCCAGTACCCCAAGGTCGGCAGGGGTGAACACCATATATTTT. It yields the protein CASTPRSAGVNTIYF.

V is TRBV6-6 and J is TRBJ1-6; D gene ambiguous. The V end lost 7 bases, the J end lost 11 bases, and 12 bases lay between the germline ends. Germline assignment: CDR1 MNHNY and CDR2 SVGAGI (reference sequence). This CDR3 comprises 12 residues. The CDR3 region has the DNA TGTGCCAGCAAACGTGACAATCCACCCCTCCACTTT. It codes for CASKRDNPPLHF.

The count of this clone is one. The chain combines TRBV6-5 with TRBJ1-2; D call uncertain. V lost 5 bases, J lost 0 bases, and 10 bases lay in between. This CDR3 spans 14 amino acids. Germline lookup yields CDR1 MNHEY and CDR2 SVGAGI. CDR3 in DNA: TGTGCCAGCAGTAGACTTGGTTCTAACTATGGCTACACCTTC. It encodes CASSRLGSNYGYTF.

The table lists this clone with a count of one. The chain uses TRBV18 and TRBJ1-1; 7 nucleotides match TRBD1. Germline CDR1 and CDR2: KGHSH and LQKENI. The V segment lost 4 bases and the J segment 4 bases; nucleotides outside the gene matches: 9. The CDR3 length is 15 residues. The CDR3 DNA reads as TGTGCCAGCTCACGAGAGCAGGGGGTCGGCACTGAAGCTTTCTTT. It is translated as CASSREQGVGTEAFF.

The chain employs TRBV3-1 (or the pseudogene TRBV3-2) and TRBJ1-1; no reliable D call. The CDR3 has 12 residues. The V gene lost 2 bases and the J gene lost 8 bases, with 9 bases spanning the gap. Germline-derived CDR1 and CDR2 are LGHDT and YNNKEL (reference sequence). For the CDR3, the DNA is TGTGCCAGCAGCCAAATAGCACGGGAAGCTTTCTTT. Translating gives CASSQIAREAFF.

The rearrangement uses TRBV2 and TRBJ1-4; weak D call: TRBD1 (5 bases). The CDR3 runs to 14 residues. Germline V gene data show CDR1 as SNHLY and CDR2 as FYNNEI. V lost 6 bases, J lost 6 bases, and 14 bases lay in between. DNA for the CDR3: TGTGCCAGCAGAGCCGGGACGGGTTATGAAAAACTGTTTTTT. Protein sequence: CASRAGTGYEKLFF.

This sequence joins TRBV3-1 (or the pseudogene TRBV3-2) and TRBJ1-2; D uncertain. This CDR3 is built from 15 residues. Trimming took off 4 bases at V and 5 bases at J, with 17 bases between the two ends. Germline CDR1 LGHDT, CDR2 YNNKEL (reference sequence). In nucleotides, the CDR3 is TGTGCCAGCAGCCCGACCGAAAACAGCCCTTATGGCTACACCTTC. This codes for CASSPTENSPYGYTF.

This chain's CDR3 is CASQDGGAGWQTQYF. The CDR3, as DNA: TGTGCCAGCCAAGACGGGGGCGCGGGGTGGCAGACCCAGTACTTC. The chain couples TRBV28 to TRBJ2-5; either TRBD1 or TRBD2 may fit D (6 bases each). The V end was cut by 8 bases, the J end by 6 bases, with 22 bases between. The V gene's germline CDR1 is MDHEN and CDR2 SYDVKM. This CDR3 spans 15 amino acids.

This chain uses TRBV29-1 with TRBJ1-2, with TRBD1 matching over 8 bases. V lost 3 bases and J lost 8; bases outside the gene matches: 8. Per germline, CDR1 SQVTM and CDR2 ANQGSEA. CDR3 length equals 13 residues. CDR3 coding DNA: TGCAGCGTTGAGACTTTGACAGGGGTAGGCTACACCTTC. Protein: CSVETLTGVGYTF. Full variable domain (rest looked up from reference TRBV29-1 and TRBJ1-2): SAVISQKPSRDICQRGTSLTIQCQVDSQVTMMFWYRQQPGQSLTLIATANQGSEATYESGFVIDKFPISRPNLTFSTLTVSNMSPEDSSIYLCSVETLTGVGYTFGSGTRLTVV.

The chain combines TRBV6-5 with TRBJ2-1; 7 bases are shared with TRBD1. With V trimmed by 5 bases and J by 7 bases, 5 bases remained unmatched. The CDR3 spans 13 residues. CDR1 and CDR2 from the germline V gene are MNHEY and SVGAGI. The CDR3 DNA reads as TGTGCCAGCAGTAGGGGGCGGGTGAATGAGCAGTTCTTC. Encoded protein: CASSRGRVNEQFF.

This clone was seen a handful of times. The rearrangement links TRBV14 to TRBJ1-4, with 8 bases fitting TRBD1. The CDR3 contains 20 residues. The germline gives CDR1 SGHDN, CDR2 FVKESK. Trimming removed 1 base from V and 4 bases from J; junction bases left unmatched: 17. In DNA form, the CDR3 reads TGTGCCAGCAGCCAAGGTTCAAGGTCCAGGGGGCGAAGCGTTAATGAAAAACTGTTTTTT. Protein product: CASSQGSRSRGRSVNEKLFF.

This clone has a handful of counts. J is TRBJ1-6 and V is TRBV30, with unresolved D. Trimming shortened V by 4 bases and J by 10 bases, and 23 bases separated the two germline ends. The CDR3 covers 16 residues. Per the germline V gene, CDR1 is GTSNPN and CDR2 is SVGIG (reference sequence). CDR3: CAWTRQERNLRSPLHF. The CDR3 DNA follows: TGTGCCTGGACCCGCCAGGAGAGAAATTTAAGGTCACCCCTCCACTTT. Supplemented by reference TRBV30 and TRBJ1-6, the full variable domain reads SQTIHQWPATLVQPVGSPLSLECTVEGTSNPNLYWYRQAAGRGLQLLFYSVGIGQISSEVPQNLSASRPQDRQFILSSKKLLLSDSGFYLCAWTRQERNLRSPLHFGNGTRLTVT.

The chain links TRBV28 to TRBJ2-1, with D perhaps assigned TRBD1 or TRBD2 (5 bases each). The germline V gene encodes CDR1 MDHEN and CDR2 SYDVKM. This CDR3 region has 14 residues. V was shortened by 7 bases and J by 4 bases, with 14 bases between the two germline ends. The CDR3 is CASIRGDQYNEQFF. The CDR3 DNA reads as TGTGCCAGCATAAGAGGGGATCAATACAATGAGCAGTTCTTC.

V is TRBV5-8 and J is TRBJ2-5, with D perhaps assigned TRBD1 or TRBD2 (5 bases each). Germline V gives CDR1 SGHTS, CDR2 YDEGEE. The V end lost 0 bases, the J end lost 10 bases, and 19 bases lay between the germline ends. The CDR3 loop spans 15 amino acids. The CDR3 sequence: CASSLGFMGREGQYF. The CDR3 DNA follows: TGTGCCAGCAGCTTGGGTTTCATGGGACGAGAGGGCCAGTACTTC.

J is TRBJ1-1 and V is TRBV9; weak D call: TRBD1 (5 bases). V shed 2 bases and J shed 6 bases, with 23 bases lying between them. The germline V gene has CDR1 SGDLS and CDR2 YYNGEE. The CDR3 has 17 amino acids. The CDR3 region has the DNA TGTGCCAGCAGCGTCGACAGTCTCAGAGGGGATAATTCTGAAGCTTTCTTT. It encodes CASSVDSLRGDNSEAFF.